The T cell receptor beta chain described here comes from a study of blood T cell repertoires in COVID-19. Study background: From T cells, B-cell-depleted T cells, or PBMCs came the material, which was cDNA or gDNA.

Trimming took off 4 bases at V and 3 bases at J, with 18 bases between the two ends. CDR1 is MNHEY, CDR2 SVGEGT, per germline. This CDR3 comprises 16 residues. Assay: immunoSEQ multiplex PCR; the TCRdb copy retains only in-frame clones and omits some. The sample includes 150,000 or so clones, over 75% of them seen just once. The study assigned cohorts using participant-reported clinical history. Recovery among Cohort 3 donors was established by two negative PCRs, clearance, or symptom resolution. The sequencing sample was made of PBMCs or T cells enriched from blood (not recorded which). The TCR was taken from a woman in her 50s who had recovered from COVID-19. The chain employs TRBV6-2 or TRBV6-3 and TRBJ2-5, with TRBD2 as a possible D gene (5 bases). DNA of the CDR3: TGTGCCAGCAGTTGGAACACTAGGGAGACTGAAGAGACCCAGTACTTC. Amino acid sequence: CASSWNTRETEETQYF.